This record looks at one T cell receptor beta chain sequence and its context. What it binds is unknown. 60 Vbeta and 13 Jbeta primers were used in PCR. Profiling relied on immunoSEQ multiplex PCR, and the TCRdb table lists in-frame clones only, not all of them. The sample has over 150,000 clones; roughly 85% are singletons. The sample is drawn from a study of cytomegalovirus exposure and HLA in healthy donors. Regarding the study as a whole: The authors later found HLA-associated TCR beta chains more clonally expanded than equally common others. Cytomegalovirus association was assigned to about 150 TCR beta chains.

The V segment lost 6 bases and the J segment 5 bases; nucleotides outside the gene matches: 19. Germline-derived CDR1 and CDR2 are MNHGY and SVAAGI. This CDR3 comprises 18 residues. V gene TRBV6-9 combines with J gene TRBJ2-1, with 7 positions matching TRBD1. The clonotype comes from a boy aged 2-15 years in good health and CMV-seronegative. The sequencing sample was made of PBMCs. CDR3 loop: CASRTGARRDPNNNEQFF. The CDR3 bases are TGTGCCAGCAGAACAGGGGCTAGGCGAGATCCCAACAACAATGAGCAGTTCTTC.